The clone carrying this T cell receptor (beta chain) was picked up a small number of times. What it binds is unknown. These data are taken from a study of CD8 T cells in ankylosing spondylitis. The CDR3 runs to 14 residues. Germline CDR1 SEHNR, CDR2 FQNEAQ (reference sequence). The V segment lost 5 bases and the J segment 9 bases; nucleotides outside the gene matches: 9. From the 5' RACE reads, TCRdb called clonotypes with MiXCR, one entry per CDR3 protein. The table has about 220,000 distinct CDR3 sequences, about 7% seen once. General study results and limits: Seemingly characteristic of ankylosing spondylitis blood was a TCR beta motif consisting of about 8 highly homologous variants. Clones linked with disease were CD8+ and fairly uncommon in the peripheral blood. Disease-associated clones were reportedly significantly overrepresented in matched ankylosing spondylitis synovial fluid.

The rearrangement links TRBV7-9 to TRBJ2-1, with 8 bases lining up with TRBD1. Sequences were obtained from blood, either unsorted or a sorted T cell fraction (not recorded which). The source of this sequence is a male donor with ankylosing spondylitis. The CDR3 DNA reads TGTGCCAGCAGCCCACCCGGGACAGGTATTGAGCAGTTCTTC. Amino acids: CASSPPGTGIEQFF.